This T cell receptor beta chain was captured in a study of CD8 T cells in Susac syndrome. It was with random hexamers that about 0.45 to 1 ug RNA was reverse transcribed. An immunoSEQ multiplex PCR generated amplified TCR beta CDR3 products spanning 54 Vbeta and 13 Jbeta. TCRdb ran MiXCR on the immunoSEQ multiplex PCR reads and lists one entry per CDR3 protein. The sample has approximately 120,000 distinct CDR3 sequences; 85% to 95% are singletons. CD8+ and CD4+ T cells from blood underwent TCR beta sequencing. TEMRA cells were enriched by FACS, and CD4+ and CD8+ T cells were negatively isolated. Sequencing was done on a sample of CD8+ T cells from PBMCs. This TCR derives from a human donor with multiple sclerosis.

The CDR3 region is CASSGGVGGKTTEAFF. The CDR3, as DNA: TGCGCCAGCAGCGGTGGGGTCGGGGGCAAAACCACTGAAGCTTTCTTT. This chain connects TRBV10-2 to TRBJ1-1; D might be TRBD1 (6 bases). The germline V gene encodes CDR1 WSHSY and CDR2 SAAADI. V shed 6 bases and J shed 4 bases, with 21 bases lying between them. CDR3 length: 16 amino acids.